This T cell receptor (beta chain) was observed in a study of blood T cell repertoires in COVID-19. Study summary: The cDNA or gDNA used as material had been derived from T cells, B-cell-depleted T cells, or PBMCs.

The participants were between about 18 and 89 years old and came from about two dozen US areas. Source study methods: Estimation of nucleated cell counts was performed using reference gene primer amplification. Clones were read by immunoSEQ multiplex PCR, and TCRdb kept only the in-frame ones, dropping some. The V and J calls and the clone size are those of that table, but D and trimming were determined from the DNA. The sample carries approximately 210,000 clones, roughly four fifths recorded once. This clone turned up a few times. With V trimmed by 4 bases and J by 9 bases, 2 bases remained unmatched. CDR1 is LNHDA, CDR2 SQIVND, per germline (reference sequence). The CDR3 covers 13 residues.

This sequence originates from a man aged 35 to 55 who had recovered from COVID-19. The gene calls are TRBV19 and TRBJ1-6; TRBD1 agrees at 8 bases. Sequenced material: PBMCs or T cells enriched from blood (not recorded which). The CDR3 coding sequence is TGTGCCAGTAGTAGGACAGGGTCTTCACCCCTCCACTTT. This sequence encodes CASSRTGSSPLHF.